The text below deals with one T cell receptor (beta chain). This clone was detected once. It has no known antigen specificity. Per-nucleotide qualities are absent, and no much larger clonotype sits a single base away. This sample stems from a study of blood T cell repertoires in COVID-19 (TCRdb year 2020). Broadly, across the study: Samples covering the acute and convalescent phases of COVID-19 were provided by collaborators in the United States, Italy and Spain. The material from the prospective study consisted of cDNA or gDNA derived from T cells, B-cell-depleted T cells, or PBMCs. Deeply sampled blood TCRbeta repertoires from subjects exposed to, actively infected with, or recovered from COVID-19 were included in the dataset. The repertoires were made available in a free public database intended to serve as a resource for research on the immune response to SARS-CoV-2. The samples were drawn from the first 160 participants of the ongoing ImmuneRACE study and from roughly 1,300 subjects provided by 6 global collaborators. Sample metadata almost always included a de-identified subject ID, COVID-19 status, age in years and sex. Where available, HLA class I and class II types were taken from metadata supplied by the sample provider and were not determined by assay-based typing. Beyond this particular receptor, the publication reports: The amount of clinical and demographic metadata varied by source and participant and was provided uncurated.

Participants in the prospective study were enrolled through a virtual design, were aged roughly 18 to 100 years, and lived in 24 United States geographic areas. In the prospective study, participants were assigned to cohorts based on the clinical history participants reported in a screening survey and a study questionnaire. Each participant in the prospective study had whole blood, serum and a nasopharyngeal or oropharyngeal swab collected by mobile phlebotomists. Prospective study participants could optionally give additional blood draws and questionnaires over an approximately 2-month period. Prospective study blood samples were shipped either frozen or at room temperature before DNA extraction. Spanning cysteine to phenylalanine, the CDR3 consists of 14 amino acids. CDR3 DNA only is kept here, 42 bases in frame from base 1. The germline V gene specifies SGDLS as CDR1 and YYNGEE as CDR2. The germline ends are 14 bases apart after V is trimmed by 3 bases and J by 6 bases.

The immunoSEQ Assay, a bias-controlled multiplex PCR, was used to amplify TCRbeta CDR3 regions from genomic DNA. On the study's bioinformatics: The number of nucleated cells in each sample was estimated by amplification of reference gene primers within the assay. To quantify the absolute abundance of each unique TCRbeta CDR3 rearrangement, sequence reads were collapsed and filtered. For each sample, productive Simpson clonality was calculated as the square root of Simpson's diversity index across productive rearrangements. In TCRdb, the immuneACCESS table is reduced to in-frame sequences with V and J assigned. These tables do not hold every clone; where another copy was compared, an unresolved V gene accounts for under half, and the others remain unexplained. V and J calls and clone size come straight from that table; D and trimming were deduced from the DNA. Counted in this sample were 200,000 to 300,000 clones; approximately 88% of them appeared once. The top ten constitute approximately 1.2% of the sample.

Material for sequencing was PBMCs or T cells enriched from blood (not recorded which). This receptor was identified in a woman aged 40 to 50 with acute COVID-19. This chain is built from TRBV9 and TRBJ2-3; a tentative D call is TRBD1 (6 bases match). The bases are TGTGCCAGCAGCGCCTCAGGGGTGGGGGATACGCAGTATTTT. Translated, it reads CASSASGVGDTQYF.